A single sample is the source of the 22 T cell receptor beta chains below, sequenced in a study of T-cell memory formation after mild COVID-19. TCRdb independently ran MiXCR on the 5' RACE reads; one entry per CDR3 protein. The repertoire has about 250,000 distinct CDR3 sequences, roughly 15% of them found once; the top ten carry more than 2%. Sequenced input: PBMCs or a T cell subset sorted from them (not recorded which). These receptors were collected from an adult woman who had mild COVID-19 (a few samples of this study predate the infection). Cell type and time point are not known.

This clonotype has just a few counts. The chain joins TRBV5-1 to TRBJ2-1; 10 positions match TRBD2. With V trimmed by 3 bases and J by 10 bases, 22 bases remained unmatched. Looked up from germline, CDR1 is SGHRS and CDR2 is YFSETQ. The CDR3 covers 19 residues. CDR3 protein: CASSSAIGSGRAGSVEQFF. CDR3 nucleotide sequence: TGCGCCAGCAGCTCAGCCATCGGGAGCGGGAGGGCCGGGAGTGTCGAGCAGTTCTTC.

The chain recombines TRBV12-3 or TRBV12-4 with TRBJ1-5; possible D gene TRBD1, 6 bases. The germline V and J ends were trimmed by 6 bases and 2 bases, with 20 bases remaining between them. This CDR3 spans 17 amino acids. This CDR3 is CASSLSSGGARNQPQHF. CDR3 coding DNA: TGTGCCAGCAGCCTAAGCTCGGGGGGGGCCCGCAATCAGCCCCAGCATTTT.

This chain links TRBV11-2 with TRBJ2-7, with TRBD2 matching 9 bases. Per germline, CDR1 SGHAT and CDR2 FQNNGV. The CDR3 contains 14 residues. The J segment lost 3 bases and the V segment lost 7 bases, leaving 7 bases of the junction unmatched. CDR3 nucleotides: TGTGCCAGCACCTTGCGGGAGGGCCTCTACGAGCAGTACTTC. It yields the protein CASTLREGLYEQYF.

V usage is TRBV7-8 and J usage is TRBJ2-3; D is unclear. V lost 1 base and J lost 3, with 8 bases in between. In germline, CDR1 is SGHVS, CDR2 FQNEAQ. This CDR3 is built from 14 residues. The DNA for the CDR3 is TGTGCCAGCAGCTTAGTGGATTGGACAGATACGCAGTATTTT. It codes for CASSLVDWTDTQYF. The full variable domain, rest sourced from reference TRBV7-8 and TRBJ2-3, is GAGVSQSPRYKVAKRGQDVALRCDPISGHVSLFWYQQALGQGPEFLTYFQNEAQLDKSGLPSDRFFAERPEGSVSTLKIQRTQQEDSAVYLCASSLVDWTDTQYFGPGTRLTVL.

This chain uses TRBV6-2 or TRBV6-3 with TRBJ2-5; a possible D gene is TRBD2 (6 bases). V lost 5 bases to trimming and J lost 3 bases, with 19 bases between them. The germline gives CDR1 MNHEY, CDR2 SVGEGT. CDR3 length: 16 residues. The CDR3: CASSGKLGLREETQYF. The CDR3 region has the DNA TGTGCCAGCAGTGGCAAACTGGGACTCCGTGAAGAGACCCAGTACTTC.

This clonotype has only a few counts. The chain is built from TRBV18 and TRBJ2-3; 10 nucleotides agree with TRBD2. Germline CDR1 and CDR2: KGHSH and LQKENI. The CDR3 has 16 residues. The V gene end was trimmed by 2 bases and the J gene end by 3 bases; junction bases not matched to a gene: 5. CDR3 DNA: TGTGCCAGCTCACCAAGGCTAGCGGGGGCAACAGATACGCAGTATTTT. Translated, it gives CASSPRLAGATDTQYF.

This clonotype showed up just a few times. The J gene is TRBJ2-3, the V gene TRBV7-8; TRBD2 matches at 12 bases. The CDR3 has 16 residues. V lost 5 bases to trimming and J lost 4 bases; unmatched junction nucleotides: 7. Germline lookup yields CDR1 SGHVS and CDR2 FQNEAQ. The CDR3 coding sequence is TGTGCCAGCAGCCTGCGACTAGCGGGAGCAGCAGATACGCAGTATTTT. Translated, it gives CASSLRLAGAADTQYF.

There are a few counts of this clonotype. The rearrangement links TRBV12-3 or TRBV12-4 to TRBJ2-3; a weak D match, TRBD2 (5 bases). The CDR3 consists of 16 residues. V was clipped by 2 bases and J by 2 bases, with 14 bases between them. In DNA form, the CDR3 reads TGTGCCAGCAGTTTAAATCTAGCAGGATACACAGATACGCAGTATTTT. Translating gives CASSLNLAGYTDTQYF.

V and J are TRBV11-2 and TRBJ2-5; D is uncertain. The germline V gene has CDR1 SGHAT and CDR2 FQNNGV. V was trimmed by 5 bases and J by 4 bases, leaving 20 bases between them. The CDR3 length is 16 residues. CDR3 DNA: TGTGCCAGCAGCCTTAGAGGCGGCGAATGGGGAGAGACCCAGTACTTC. It encodes CASSLRGGEWGETQYF.

The chain has TRBV5-5 and TRBJ1-6, with D perhaps TRBD1 (5 bases). The length of the CDR3 is 19 residues. V was shortened by 0 bases and J by 6 bases, with 22 bases between the two germline ends. CDR1 is SGHKS, CDR2 YYEKEE, per germline (reference sequence). The chain's CDR3 is CASSLGYIRDGGANSPLHF. CDR3 DNA sequence: TGTGCCAGCAGCTTGGGGTACATCCGGGACGGAGGCGCTAATTCACCCCTCCACTTT.

This clonotype was observed many times. The chain links TRBV14 to TRBJ1-2, with TRBD1 identical over 9 bases. J lost 7 bases, V lost 6 bases, and 9 bases had no gene match. The CDR3 loop spans 14 amino acids. Germline V lookup: CDR1 SGHDN, CDR2 FVKESK. The DNA for the CDR3 is TGTGCCAGCAGTCACGGACAGGGGAGAGGTGGCTACACCTTC. As protein: CASSHGQGRGGYTF.

This sequence joins TRBV3-1 and TRBJ2-4; D not resolved. Trimming took off 0 bases at V and 10 bases at J, with 13 bases between the two ends. The germline V gene has CDR1 LGHDT and CDR2 YNNKEL (reference sequence). This CDR3 contains 14 residues. The CDR3 spells CASSQDQGTGIQYF. The CDR3 DNA sequence: TGTGCCAGCAGCCAAGATCAAGGAACGGGTATTCAGTACTTC.

The chain uses TRBV9 and TRBJ2-1; 11 nucleotides line up with TRBD1. The CDR3 length is 16 residues. The germline V gene encodes CDR1 SGDLS and CDR2 YYNGEE. The ends lost 6 bases at V and 8 bases at J; junction bases unmatched: 13. CDR3: CASTPDGGQGAYEQFF. CDR3 nucleotides: TGTGCCAGCACTCCTGATGGTGGACAGGGGGCATATGAGCAGTTCTTC.

This clonotype has just a few counts. The chain has TRBV5-1 and TRBJ1-5, with 10 bases lining up with TRBD1. The CDR3 contains 16 residues. Germline V gene lookup returns CDR1 SGHRS and CDR2 YFSETQ. Unmatched junction bases numbered 10, after V lost 4 bases and J lost 6 bases. In nucleotides, the CDR3 is TGCGCCAGCAGCCCTTTGGGACAGGGGAGTACTCAGCCCCAGCATTTT. As protein: CASSPLGQGSTQPQHF.

This clonotype was counted between two and nine times. This chain connects TRBV6-1 to TRBJ1-5; D is undetermined. The CDR3 is made up of 17 amino acids. Germline V lookup: CDR1 MNHNS, CDR2 SASEGT. The germline V and J ends were trimmed by 4 bases and 0 bases, with 16 bases remaining between them. CDR3 protein: CASSGRALPYSNQPQHF. The CDR3 region has the DNA TGTGCCAGCAGTGGCCGGGCCCTCCCGTATAGCAATCAGCCCCAGCATTTT.

This clonotype has at least ten counts. The chain links TRBV24-1 to TRBJ2-7; 9 positions agree with TRBD1. This CDR3 comprises 12 residues. The germline gives CDR1 KGHDR, CDR2 SFDVKD. V was pared by 12 bases and J by 1 base, with 3 bases of the junction left unmatched. Written as DNA, the CDR3 is TGTGCCGCCGGGACAGGGTCCTACGAGCAGTACTTC. Translating it yields CAAGTGSYEQYF.

This clonotype was picked up a small number of times. The rearrangement joins TRBV10-2 to TRBJ2-1; D unresolved. Trimming took 4 bases from V and 13 from J, leaving 11 bases between them. From germline, CDR1 is WSHSY and CDR2 SAAADI. This CDR3 contains 11 residues. CDR3 DNA sequence: TGCGCCAGCAGTGGAAAGGACGGTCAGTTCTTC. Amino acids: CASSGKDGQFF.

The chain recombines TRBV20-1 with TRBJ1-5; D is possibly TRBD1 (6 bases). Germline values: CDR1 DFQATT, CDR2 SNEGSKA (reference sequence). Trimming stripped 6 bases from V and 6 bases from J, with 15 bases between. This CDR3 has 13 amino acids. The DNA of the CDR3 is TGCAGTGCCCCTGAAGGGGGAGGTCAGCCCCAGCATTTT. Translation: CSAPEGGGQPQHF.

In its sample, this clonotype was seen a few times. The chain employs TRBV15 and TRBJ2-5; D uncertain. V lost 0 bases and J 5 bases, leaving 13 bases between the germline ends. The CDR3 is made up of 15 amino acids. CDR1 and CDR2 (germline): LNHNV, YYDKDF (reference sequence). The CDR3 DNA reads as TGTGCCACCAGCAGAGATACGACGGGTGCGGAGACCCAGTACTTC. It codes for CATSRDTTGAETQYF.

The chain couples TRBV18 to TRBJ1-1; 10 positions match TRBD1. Trimming took 1 base from V and 0 from J; bases not matched to a gene: 2. The CDR3 extends over 16 amino acids. CDR1 is KGHSH and CDR2 is LQKENI in the germline V gene. The CDR3, as DNA: TGTGCCAGCTCACCACAGGGACAGGGGTTGAACACTGAAGCTTTCTTT. Amino acid sequence: CASSPQGQGLNTEAFF. Full variable domain (missing parts from reference TRBV18 and TRBJ1-1): NAGVMQNPRHLVRRRGQEARLRCSPMKGHSHVYWYRQLPEEGLKFMVYLQKENIIDESGMPKERFSAEFPKEGPSILRIQQVVRGDSAAYFCASSPQGQGLNTEAFFGQGTRLTVV.

V is TRBV29-1 and J is TRBJ1-2, with TRBD1 as a possible D gene (5 bases). CDR3 length: 13 amino acids. CDR1 is SQVTM and CDR2 is ANQGSEA in the germline V gene. Trimming removed 6 bases from V and 2 bases from J, with 13 bases in between. Here the CDR3 reads CSVPSGGNYGYTF. The CDR3 DNA reads TGCAGCGTCCCGAGTGGGGGAAACTATGGCTACACCTTC.

The CDR3 loop is CASSYALAGAYEQYF. The CDR3 DNA sequence: TGTGCCAGCAGTTACGCGCTAGCGGGAGCATACGAGCAGTACTTC. The rearrangement joins TRBV6-2 or TRBV6-3 to TRBJ2-7; TRBD2 agrees at 10 bases. After removal of 2 bases from V and 4 bases from J, the junction contained 5 bases not matched to a gene. This CDR3 is built from 15 residues. Germline lookup yields CDR1 MNHEY and CDR2 SVGEGT.